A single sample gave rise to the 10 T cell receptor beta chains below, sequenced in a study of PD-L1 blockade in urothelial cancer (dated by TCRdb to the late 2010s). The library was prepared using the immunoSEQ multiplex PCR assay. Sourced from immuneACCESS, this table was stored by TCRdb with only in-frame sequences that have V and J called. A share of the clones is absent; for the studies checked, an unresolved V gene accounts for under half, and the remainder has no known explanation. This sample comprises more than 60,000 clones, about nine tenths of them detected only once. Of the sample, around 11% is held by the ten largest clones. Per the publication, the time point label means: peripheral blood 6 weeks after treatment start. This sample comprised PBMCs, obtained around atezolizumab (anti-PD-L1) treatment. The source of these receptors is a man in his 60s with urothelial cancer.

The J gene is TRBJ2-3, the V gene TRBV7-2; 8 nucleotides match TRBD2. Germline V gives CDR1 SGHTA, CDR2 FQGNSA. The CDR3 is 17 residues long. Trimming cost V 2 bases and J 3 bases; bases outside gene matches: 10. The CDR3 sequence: CASSLNPKAGGTDTQYF. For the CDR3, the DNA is TGTGCCAGCAGCTTAAACCCGAAGGCGGGGGGAACAGATACGCAGTATTTT.

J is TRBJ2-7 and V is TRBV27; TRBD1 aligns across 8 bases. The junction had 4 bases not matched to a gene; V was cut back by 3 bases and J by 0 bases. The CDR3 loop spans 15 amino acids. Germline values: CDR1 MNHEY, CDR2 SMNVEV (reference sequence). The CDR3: CASSLGQGASYEQYF. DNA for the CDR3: TGTGCCAGCAGTTTGGGGCAGGGGGCCTCCTACGAGCAGTACTTC.

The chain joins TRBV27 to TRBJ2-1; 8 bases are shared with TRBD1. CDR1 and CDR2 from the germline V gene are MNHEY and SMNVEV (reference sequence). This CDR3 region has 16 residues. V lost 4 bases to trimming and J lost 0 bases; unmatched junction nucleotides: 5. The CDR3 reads CASSYRDRSSYNEQFF. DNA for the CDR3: TGTGCCAGCAGTTACCGGGACAGGAGCTCCTACAATGAGCAGTTCTTC.

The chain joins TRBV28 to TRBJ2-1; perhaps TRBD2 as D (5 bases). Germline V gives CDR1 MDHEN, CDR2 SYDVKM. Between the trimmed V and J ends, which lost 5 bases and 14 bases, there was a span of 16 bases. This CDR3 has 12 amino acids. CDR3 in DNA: TGTGCCAGCAGTGGCTTAGCGCCATGGGAGTTCTTC. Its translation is CASSGLAPWEFF.

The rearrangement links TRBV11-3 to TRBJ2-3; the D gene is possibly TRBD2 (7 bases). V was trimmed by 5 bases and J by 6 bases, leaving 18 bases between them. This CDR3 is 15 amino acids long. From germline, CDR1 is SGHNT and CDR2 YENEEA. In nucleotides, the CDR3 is TGTGCCAGCAGCCCACGGGGGGCGCAGGCGGATACGCAGTATTTT. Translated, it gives CASSPRGAQADTQYF.

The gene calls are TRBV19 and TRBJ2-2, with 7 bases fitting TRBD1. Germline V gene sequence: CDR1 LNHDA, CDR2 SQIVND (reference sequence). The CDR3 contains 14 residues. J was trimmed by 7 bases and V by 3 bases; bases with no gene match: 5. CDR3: CASSIKGAFGELFF. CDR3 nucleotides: TGTGCCAGTAGTATCAAGGGGGCCTTCGGGGAGCTGTTTTTT.

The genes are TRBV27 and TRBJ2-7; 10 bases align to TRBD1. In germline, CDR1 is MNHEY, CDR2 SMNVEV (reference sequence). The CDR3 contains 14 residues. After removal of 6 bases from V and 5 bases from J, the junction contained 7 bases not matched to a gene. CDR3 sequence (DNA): TGTGCCAGCAGCCCGGGACAGGGGAACCACGAGCAGTACTTC. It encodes CASSPGQGNHEQYF.

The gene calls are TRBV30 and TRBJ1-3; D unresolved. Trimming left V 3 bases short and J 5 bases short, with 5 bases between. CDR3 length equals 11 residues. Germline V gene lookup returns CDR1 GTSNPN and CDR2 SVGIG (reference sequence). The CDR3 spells CAWSERNTIYF. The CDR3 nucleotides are TGTGCCTGGAGCGAGAGAAACACCATATATTTT.

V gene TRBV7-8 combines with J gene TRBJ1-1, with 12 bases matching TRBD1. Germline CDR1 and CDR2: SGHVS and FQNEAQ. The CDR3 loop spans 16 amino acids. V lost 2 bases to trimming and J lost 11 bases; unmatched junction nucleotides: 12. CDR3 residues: CASSLRGQGATLRAFF. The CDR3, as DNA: TGTGCCAGCAGCTTAAGGGGACAGGGGGCCACCCTTCGCGCTTTCTTT.

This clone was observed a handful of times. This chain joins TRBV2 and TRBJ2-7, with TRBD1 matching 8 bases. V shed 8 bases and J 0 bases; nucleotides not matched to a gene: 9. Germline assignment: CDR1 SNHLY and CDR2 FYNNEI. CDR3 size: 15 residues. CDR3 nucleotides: TGTGCCAGCGGGGAGGACAGGGAGAACTCCTACGAGCAGTACTTC. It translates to CASGEDRENSYEQYF.